Sequencing of this TCR beta chain was carried out in a study of blood T cell repertoires in COVID-19. The count of this clone is one. Donors in Cohort 3 counted as recovered after two negative PCRs, clearance, or symptom resolution. Some clones are missing from TCRdb's copy, which holds only in-frame ones; the method was immunoSEQ multiplex PCR. The sample has more than 150,000 clones, roughly 87% seen once. The CDR3 loop spans 16 amino acids. V lost 4 bases and J lost 4, with 17 bases in between. Germline CDR1 reads SGHDT; CDR2 reads YYEEEE. The sequence was obtained from a woman aged 50 to 60 who had recovered from COVID-19. The material sequenced was PBMCs or T cells enriched from blood (not recorded which). This chain uses TRBV5-6 with TRBJ1-4; the D gene is possibly TRBD1 (5 bases). In DNA form, the CDR3 reads TGTGCCAGCAGCCCCGCCCCGGACACTTTTAATGAAAAACTGTTTTTT. Amino acid sequence: CASSPAPDTFNEKLFF. The full variable domain, with the rest looked up from reference TRBV5-6 and TRBJ1-4, is DAGVTQSPTHLIKTRGQQVTLRCSPKSGHDTVSWYQQALGQGPQFIFQYYEEEERQRGNFPDRFSGHQFPNYSSELNVNALLLGDSALYLCASSPAPDTFNEKLFFGSGTQLSVL.